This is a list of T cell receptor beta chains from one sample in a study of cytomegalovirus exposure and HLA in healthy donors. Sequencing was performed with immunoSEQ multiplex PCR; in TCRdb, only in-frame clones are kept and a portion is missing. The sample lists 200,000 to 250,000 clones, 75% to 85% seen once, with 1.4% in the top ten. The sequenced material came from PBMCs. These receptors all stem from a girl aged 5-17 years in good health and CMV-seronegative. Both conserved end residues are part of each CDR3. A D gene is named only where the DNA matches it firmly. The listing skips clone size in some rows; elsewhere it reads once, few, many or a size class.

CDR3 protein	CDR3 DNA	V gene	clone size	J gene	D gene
CATERRIEKLFF	TGTGCCACCGAACGGAGAATCGAAAAACTGTTTTTT	TRBV19	-	TRBJ1-4	-
CASRGDRGGETQYF	TGTGCCAGCAGGGGGGACAGGGGAGGCGAGACCCAGTACTTC	TRBV6-1	-	TRBJ2-5	TRBD1
CASSLRPDRQYEQYF	TGTGCCAGCAGCTTGCGACCGGACAGACAGTACGAGCAGTACTTC	TRBV7-2	-	TRBJ2-7	-
CASRLAGASTDTQYF	TGTGCCAGCAGGCTAGCGGGGGCAAGCACAGATACGCAGTATTTT	TRBV27	-	TRBJ2-3	TRBD2
CASRQTSGGPDTQYF	TGTGCCAGCAGGCAAACTAGCGGGGGGCCAGATACGCAGTATTTT	TRBV6-1	-	TRBJ2-3	TRBD2
CASSIRDRRAYEQYF	TGTGCCAGCAGTATCCGGGACAGGAGGGCCTACGAGCAGTACTTC	TRBV28	-	TRBJ2-7	TRBD1
CASSLLSSGGLNNEQFF	TGTGCCAGCAGCTTATTATCATCCGGGGGGTTAAACAATGAGCAGTTCTTC	TRBV7-3	-	TRBJ2-1	TRBD2
CASSERGTGTPGELFF	TGTGCCAGCAGTGAGAGGGGGACGGGAACCCCCGGGGAGCTGTTTTTT	TRBV6-1	-	TRBJ2-2	-
CASSFRDRDVQYF	TGTGCCAGCAGCTTCCGGGACAGGGATGTGCAGTACTTC	TRBV7-2	-	TRBJ2-5	TRBD1
CASPNRDRGRRADTQYF	TGCGCCAGCCCCAACCGGGACAGGGGTCGGCGAGCAGATACGCAGTATTTT	TRBV23-1	once	TRBJ2-3	TRBD1
CASSVGPGHGYTF	TGTGCCAGCAGCGTAGGGCCAGGGCATGGCTACACCTTC	TRBV9	-	TRBJ1-2	-
CASTHGRELGYGYTF	TGTGCCAGCACCCACGGGAGGGAATTAGGCTATGGCTACACCTTC	TRBV28	-	TRBJ1-2	-
CASSLAGDRGDGYTF	TGTGCCAGCAGCTTAGCGGGGGACAGGGGAGATGGCTACACCTTC	TRBV7-9	-	TRBJ1-2	TRBD1
CASSESGGAENIQYF	TGCGCCAGCAGCGAGAGCGGGGGGGCGGAAAACATTCAGTACTTC	TRBV5-1	-	TRBJ2-4	TRBD2
CASSPFEVRYYEQYF	TGTGCCAGCAGCCCCTTCGAGGTGCGCTACTACGAGCAGTACTTC	TRBV7-8	-	TRBJ2-7	-
CASSPTRTGRYSGNTIYF	TGTGCCAGCAGCCCGACCCGGACAGGCCGGTATTCTGGAAACACCATATATTTT	TRBV14	-	TRBJ1-3	TRBD1
CASSQGVKTEAFF	TGTGCCAGCAGCCAAGGGGTAAAGACTGAAGCCTTCTTT	TRBV14	-	TRBJ1-1	-
CASSPVGGVSYEQYF	TGTGCCAGCAGCCCCGTCGGGGGGGTATCCTACGAGCAGTACTTC	TRBV5-5	-	TRBJ2-7	TRBD2
CASSLSDRNYGYTF	TGTGCCAGCAGCTTATCGGACAGGAACTATGGCTACACCTTC	TRBV11-2	-	TRBJ1-2	TRBD1
CASSLDAGGPNEQFF	TGTGCCAGCAGCTTGGACGCGGGGGGGCCCAATGAGCAGTTCTTC	TRBV5-4	once	TRBJ2-1	TRBD2
CASSLVPGLAGGADTQYF	TGTGCCAGCAGCTTAGTTCCCGGGCTAGCGGGAGGAGCAGATACGCAGTATTTT	TRBV7-8	-	TRBJ2-3	TRBD2
CASSPQGQNTEAFF	TGTGCCAGCTCACCACAGGGGCAGAACACTGAAGCTTTCTTT	TRBV18	-	TRBJ1-1	-
CASSSTRQGLANYGYTF	TGTGCCAGCAGCTCCACAAGACAGGGGCTAGCTAACTATGGCTACACCTTC	TRBV28	-	TRBJ1-2	TRBD1
CASSEVRTATINSPLHF	TGTGCCAGCAGTGAAGTGAGGACAGCCACTATTAATTCACCCCTCCACTTT	TRBV6-1	few	TRBJ1-6	-
CASRGVKAGRSLYNEQFF	TGTGCCAGCCGTGGGGTGAAAGCGGGTCGGTCCCTTTACAATGAGCAGTTCTTC	TRBV28	-	TRBJ2-1	-
CASSLTSRSEAFF	TGTGCCAGCAGCTTAACCTCGCGGTCTGAAGCTTTCTTT	TRBV7-3	-	TRBJ1-1	-
CSVEEQPNQPQHF	TGCAGCGTTGAAGAACAGCCCAATCAGCCCCAGCATTTT	TRBV29-1	-	TRBJ1-5	-
CASSPRTGENTGELFF	TGTGCCAGCTCACCGAGGACAGGGGAGAACACCGGGGAGCTGTTTTTT	TRBV18	-	TRBJ2-2	TRBD1
CASSKPGREQFF	TGTGCCAGCAGCAAACCCGGGAGAGAGCAGTTCTTC	TRBV6-5	-	TRBJ2-1	-
CASSPMSSTEAFF	TGTGCCAGCAGCCCTATGAGTAGCACTGAAGCTTTCTTT	TRBV5-5	-	TRBJ1-1	-
CASSLLAVNTGELFF	TGTGCCAGCAGCTTACTAGCGGTGAACACCGGGGAGCTGTTTTTT	TRBV7-9	-	TRBJ2-2	TRBD2
CASSWTHGRDKGHQGEQFF	TGTGCCAGCAGCTGGACGCACGGCCGGGACAAGGGCCACCAAGGAGAGCAGTTCTTC	TRBV5-6	-	TRBJ2-1	-
CASSEASGSSYEQYF	TGTGCCAGCAGTGAAGCTAGCGGGAGCTCCTACGAGCAGTACTTC	TRBV6-1	few	TRBJ2-7	TRBD2
CASSLARASGGVHNEQFF	TGTGCCAGCAGCTTAGCTCGGGCTAGCGGGGGGGTACACAATGAGCAGTTCTTC	TRBV7-9	-	TRBJ2-1	TRBD2
CASSQGDTEAFF	TGTGCCAGCAGCCAGGGGGACACTGAAGCTTTCTTT	TRBV6-6	-	TRBJ1-1	TRBD1
CASSQDPGNTEAFF	TGCGCCAGCAGCCAAGACCCGGGGAACACTGAAGCTTTCTTT	TRBV4-3	few	TRBJ1-1	-
CAYGPQGDTEAFF	TGTGCGTACGGTCCCCAGGGGGACACTGAAGCTTTCTTT	TRBV30	few	TRBJ1-1	TRBD1
CASSSPPGTGGAFF	TGTGCCAGCAGTTCCCCCCCCGGGACAGGGGGAGCTTTCTTT	TRBV28	-	TRBJ1-1	TRBD1
CASSTGRLLGSSYEQYF	TGCGCCAGCAGTACTGGTAGGCTGCTAGGTTCCTCCTACGAGCAGTACTTC	TRBV10-2	-	TRBJ2-7	-
CASTGLSSGNTIYF	TGTGCCAGCACGGGACTAAGCTCTGGAAACACCATATATTTT	TRBV2	-	TRBJ1-3	-
CASRPQGGAEAFF	TGTGCCAGCAGACCACAGGGGGGGGCTGAAGCTTTCTTT	TRBV6-5	-	TRBJ1-1	TRBD1
CASGLGQGLGNSPLHF	TGTGCCAGCGGGCTAGGACAGGGCCTGGGGAATTCACCCCTCCACTTT	TRBV28	once	TRBJ1-6	TRBD1
CASSEAGRSYEQYF	TGTGCCAGCAGCGAGGCGGGGCGCTCCTACGAGCAGTACTTC	TRBV28	-	TRBJ2-7	-
CASRDSADTQYF	TGTGCCAGCCGGGACTCTGCAGATACGCAGTATTTT	TRBV11-2	-	TRBJ2-3	-